This T cell receptor (beta chain) derives from a study of cytomegalovirus exposure and HLA in healthy donors. PCR involved 60 Vbeta and 13 Jbeta primers. The data were produced by immunoSEQ multiplex PCR, yet TCRdb's version contains in-frame clones alone and is incomplete. The repertoire table contains some 130,000 clones. V lost 4 bases and J lost 0; bases outside the gene matches: 0. The germline gives CDR1 MNHNS, CDR2 SASEGT. This CDR3 contains 15 residues. This chain connects TRBV6-1 to TRBJ2-4; 10 bases fit TRBD2. This sequence was found in a woman between 40 and 50 years old in good health and CMV-seropositive. The sequenced sample was PBMCs. The DNA for the CDR3 is TGTGCCAGCAGTGCTAGCGGGGGAGCCAAAAACATTCAGTACTTC. This gives the protein CASSASGGAKNIQYF.